This entry features one T cell receptor (beta chain) sequence. The antigen remains undetermined. Clones were sequenced by immunoSEQ multiplex PCR, and TCRdb holds only the in-frame ones, with some missing. The table includes about 35,000 clones, about 86% detected once. This sample is part of a study of T cell responses to AZD1222 COVID-19 vaccine. Study in general: Pooled in the analysis were second doses at about 4 or about 12 weeks. Study results and limitations: Clonal diversity was possibly underestimated, and white British individuals and females predominated among donors. Baseline seropositivity occurred in only a handful of AZD1222 recipients. Compared with day 0, the breadth and depth of the Spike-specific TCR repertoire rose significantly after two doses of AZD1222.

The clonotype comes from an adult in good health. The specimen comprised peripheral blood, sampled on day 0 of AZD1222 vaccination.

CDR3 DNA: TGTGCCAGCAGCACACAGGGTTACTATGGCTACACCTTC. This codes for CASSTQGYYGYTF. The rearrangement uses TRBV5-4 and TRBJ1-2, with D perhaps matching TRBD1 (6 bases). V was trimmed by 4 bases and J by 3 bases, leaving 10 bases between them. The CDR3 runs to 13 residues. Germline assignment: CDR1 SGHNT and CDR2 YYREEE (reference sequence).